The 12 T cell receptor beta chains listed next were all sequenced from one sample in a study of early T cells in non-severe SARS-CoV-2 infection. MiXCR, run by TCRdb on the 5' RACE reads, gives a single entry per CDR3 protein. Altogether some 77,000 distinct CDR3 sequences are present, approximately 16% being singletons, with the ten largest covering roughly 2.7%. Sequences were obtained from whole blood. These receptors came from an adult who was a healthcare worker with PCR-confirmed SARS-CoV-2 infection or an uninfected control (not recorded which).

This clonotype was detected only a few times. The chain recombines TRBV18 with TRBJ2-4; D gene unclear. This CDR3 spans 15 amino acids. The germline V and J ends were trimmed by 6 bases and 3 bases, with 15 bases remaining between them. Germline CDR1 reads KGHSH; CDR2 reads LQKENI. The CDR3 nucleotides read TGTGCCAGCTCGCCGCTCAGGTCGGACAAAAACATTCAGTACTTC. Protein sequence: CASSPLRSDKNIQYF.

J is TRBJ2-3 and V is TRBV3-1, with 12 nucleotides matching TRBD2. From germline, CDR1 is LGHDT and CDR2 YNNKEL (reference sequence). The CDR3 runs 16 residues. The ends lost 5 bases at V and 3 bases at J; junction bases unmatched: 6. DNA of the CDR3: TGTGCCAGCAGCACCCGACTAGCGGGGGAGACAGATACGCAGTATTTT. Translating gives CASSTRLAGETDTQYF.

This clonotype has more than one count but fewer than ten. The genes are TRBV19 and TRBJ2-3; D is uncertain. The CDR3 contains 17 residues. CDR1 and CDR2 (germline): LNHDA, SQIVND (reference sequence). Trimming removed 5 bases at V and 4 bases at J, with 22 bases between. In DNA, the CDR3 is TGTGCCAGTAGTGCCCTACCCGACCCCGTTCCGCCAGATACGCAGTATTTT. As protein: CASSALPDPVPPDTQYF.

This clonotype was counted ten times or more. The gene calls are TRBV6-6 and TRBJ2-1; perhaps TRBD1 as D (6 bases). The CDR3 spans 16 residues. Germline V lookup: CDR1 MNHNY, CDR2 SVGAGI (reference sequence). The V end was cut by 2 bases, the J end by 5 bases, with 16 bases between. The CDR3 DNA sequence: TGTGCCAGCAGTTACCCCCTACCGCAGGGGCACAATGAGCAGTTCTTC. It is translated as CASSYPLPQGHNEQFF.

As to this clonotype: One end of the junction varies from germline; a read error may be responsible. This chain uses TRBV6-6 with TRBJ2-1, with TRBD1 matching over 8 bases. Germline V gene sequence: CDR1 MNHNY, CDR2 SVGAGI (reference sequence). This CDR3 comprises 16 residues. CDR3 coding DNA: TGTGCCAGCAGCAGTGTAGGGGACAGGAACTACAATGAGCGGTTCTTC. Translation: CASSSVGDRNYNERFF.

This clonotype was seen a handful of times. The rearrangement uses TRBV28 and TRBJ2-3; D is perhaps TRBD2 (6 bases). V lost 4 bases to trimming and J lost 6 bases, with 17 bases between them. Germline V gene sequence: CDR1 MDHEN, CDR2 SYDVKM. The CDR3 contains 15 residues. Here the CDR3 DNA reads TGTGCCAGCAGTTCTTGGGGGGTCGAAGTGGATACGCAGTATTTT. Translated: CASSSWGVEVDTQYF.

This clonotype was counted between two and nine times. J is TRBJ2-1 and V is TRBV20-1, with D possibly matching TRBD2 (7 bases). CDR3 length: 15 amino acids. Looked up from germline, CDR1 is DFQATT and CDR2 is SNEGSKA (reference sequence). V lost 0 bases and J 5 bases, leaving 14 bases between the germline ends. The CDR3 here is CSARDLAGANNEQFF. The CDR3 coding sequence is TGCAGTGCTAGAGATCTCGCGGGGGCTAACAATGAGCAGTTCTTC.

CDR3 amino acids: CASTPASYPYGYTF. The CDR3 nucleotides read TGTGCCAGCACACCCGCCTCGTATCCCTATGGCTACACCTTC. The chain couples TRBV2 to TRBJ1-2, with unresolved D. The CDR3 has 14 residues. The germline V and J ends were trimmed by 7 bases and 4 bases, with 16 bases remaining between them. Germline-derived CDR1 and CDR2 are SNHLY and FYNNEI. The whole variable domain, remainder taken from reference TRBV2 and TRBJ1-2, is EPEVTQTPSHQVTQMGQEVILRCVPISNHLYFYWYRQILGQKVEFLVSFYNNEISEKSEIFDDQFSVERPDGSNFTLKIRSTKLEDSAMYFCASTPASYPYGYTFGSGTRLTVV.

This clonotype turned up a few times. This chain links TRBV10-2 with TRBJ2-3; D possibly uses TRBD1 or TRBD2 (5 bases each). This CDR3 spans 14 amino acids. The V end lost 10 bases, the J end lost 4 bases, and 18 bases lay between the germline ends. The germline gives CDR1 WSHSY, CDR2 SAAADI. DNA for the CDR3: TGCGCCACCCGGGACGGAGATCCAGCAGATACGCAGTATTTT. Protein product: CATRDGDPADTQYF.

The chain is built from TRBV28 and TRBJ2-1; 9 nucleotides agree with TRBD1. The CDR3 sequence is 14 residues long. In germline, CDR1 is MDHEN, CDR2 SYDVKM. V shed 8 bases, J shed 5 bases, and the junction held 7 bases outside the gene matches. This CDR3 is CASLPGTGNNEQFF. CDR3 DNA sequence: TGTGCCAGCCTACCCGGGACAGGGAACAATGAGCAGTTCTTC.

The rearrangement joins TRBV12-3 or TRBV12-4 to TRBJ1-5; 12 bases map to TRBD1. Trimming cost V 6 bases and J 6 bases; bases outside gene matches: 9. The CDR3 contains 16 residues. CDR3: CASSSLGTGGGQPQHF. The CDR3 DNA sequence: TGTGCCAGCAGCTCCCTCGGGACAGGGGGCGGTCAGCCCCAGCATTTT.

This clonotype was seen just once. The V call is TRBV29-1, the J call TRBJ1-2; D uncertain. V shed 8 bases and J shed 4 bases, with 11 bases lying between them. CDR1 is SQVTM and CDR2 is ANQGSEA in the germline V gene. This CDR3 comprises 11 residues. The CDR3: CSHDNSYGYTF. For the CDR3, the DNA is TGCAGCCACGACAACAGCTATGGCTACACCTTC.